The entry below describes one T cell receptor (beta chain). These data originate in a study of blood T cell repertoires in COVID-19. Across the study: The United States, Italy and Spain were the sources of the acute and convalescent COVID-19 samples. PBMCs, B-cell-depleted T cells, or T cells were the source of the cDNA or gDNA that made up the material.

As originally analysed: Reference gene primers were amplified, and this amplification served to estimate nucleated cell counts. TCRdb keeps only in-frame clones here, not all; method: immunoSEQ multiplex PCR. D and trimming come from the DNA, and the V and J calls and clone size come from that table. In the table there are about 180,000 clones, around 89% of which are singletons. Trimming shortened V by 5 bases and J by 4 bases, and 5 bases separated the two germline ends. CDR1 is SQVTM and CDR2 is ANQGSEA in the germline V gene. The CDR3 consists of 10 residues. The clonotype comes from a young woman with acute or convalescent COVID-19. V gene TRBV29-1 combines with J gene TRBJ2-5; no definite D call. The material sequenced was peripheral blood. The CDR3 here is CSVRRETQYF. The CDR3, as DNA: TGCAGCGTTCGGAGAGAGACCCAGTACTTC.